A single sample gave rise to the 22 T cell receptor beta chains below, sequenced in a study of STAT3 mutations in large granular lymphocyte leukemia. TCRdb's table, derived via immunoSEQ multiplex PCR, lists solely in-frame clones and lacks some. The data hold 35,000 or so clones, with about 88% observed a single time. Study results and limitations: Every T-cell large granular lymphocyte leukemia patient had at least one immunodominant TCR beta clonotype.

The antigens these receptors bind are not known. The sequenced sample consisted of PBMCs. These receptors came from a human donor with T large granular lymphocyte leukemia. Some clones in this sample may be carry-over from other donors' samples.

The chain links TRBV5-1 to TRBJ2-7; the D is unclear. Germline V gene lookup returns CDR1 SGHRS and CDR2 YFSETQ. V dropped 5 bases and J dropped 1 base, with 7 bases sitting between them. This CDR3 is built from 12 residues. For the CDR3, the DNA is TGCGCCAGCAGTTTTGATTCCTACGAGCAGTACTTC. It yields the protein CASSFDSYEQYF.

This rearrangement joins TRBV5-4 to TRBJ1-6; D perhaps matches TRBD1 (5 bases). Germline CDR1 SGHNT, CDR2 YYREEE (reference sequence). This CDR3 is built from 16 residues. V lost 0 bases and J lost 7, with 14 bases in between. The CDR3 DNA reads TGTGCCAGCAGCTTGGTTAACGCAGGGATAAATTCACCCCTCCACTTT. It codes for CASSLVNAGINSPLHF.

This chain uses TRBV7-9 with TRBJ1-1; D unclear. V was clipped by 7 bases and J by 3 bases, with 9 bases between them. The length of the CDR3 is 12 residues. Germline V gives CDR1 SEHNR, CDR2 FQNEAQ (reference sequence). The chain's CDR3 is CASTSGYTEAFF. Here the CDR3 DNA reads TGTGCCAGCACGAGCGGTTACACTGAAGCTTTCTTT.

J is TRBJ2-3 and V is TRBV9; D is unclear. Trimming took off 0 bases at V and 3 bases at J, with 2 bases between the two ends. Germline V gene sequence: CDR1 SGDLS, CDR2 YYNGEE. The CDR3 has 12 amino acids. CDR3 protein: CASSVVTDTQYF. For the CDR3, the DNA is TGTGCCAGCAGCGTAGTTACAGATACGCAGTATTTT.

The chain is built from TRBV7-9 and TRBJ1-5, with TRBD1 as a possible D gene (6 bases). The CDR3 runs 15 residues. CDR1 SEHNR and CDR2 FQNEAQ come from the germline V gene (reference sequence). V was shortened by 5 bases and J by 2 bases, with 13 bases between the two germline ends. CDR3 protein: CASSRGGFGNQPQHF. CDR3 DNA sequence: TGTGCCAGCAGCCGAGGGGGTTTCGGCAATCAGCCCCAGCATTTT.

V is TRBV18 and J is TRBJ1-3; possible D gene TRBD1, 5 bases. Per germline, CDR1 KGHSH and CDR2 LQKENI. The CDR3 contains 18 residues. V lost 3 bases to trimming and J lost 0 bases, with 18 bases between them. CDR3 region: CASSPSLGVSGSGNTIYF. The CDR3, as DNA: TGTGCCAGCTCACCTTCTTTGGGGGTGTCGGGCTCTGGAAACACCATATATTTT. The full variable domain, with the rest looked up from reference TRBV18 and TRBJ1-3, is NAGVMQNPRHLVRRRGQEARLRCSPMKGHSHVYWYRQLPEEGLKFMVYLQKENIIDESGMPKERFSAEFPKEGPSILRIQQVVRGDSAAYFCASSPSLGVSGSGNTIYFGEGSWLTVV.

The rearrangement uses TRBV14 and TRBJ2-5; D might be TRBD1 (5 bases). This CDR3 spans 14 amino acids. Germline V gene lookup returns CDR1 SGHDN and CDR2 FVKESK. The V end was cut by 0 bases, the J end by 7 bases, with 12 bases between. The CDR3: CASSQELFQGTQYF. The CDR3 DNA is TGTGCCAGCAGCCAAGAGTTGTTTCAGGGGACCCAGTACTTC.

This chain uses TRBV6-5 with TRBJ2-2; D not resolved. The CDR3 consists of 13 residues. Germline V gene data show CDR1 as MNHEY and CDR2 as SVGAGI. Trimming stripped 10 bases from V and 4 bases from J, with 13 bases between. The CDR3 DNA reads TGTGCCACTAGAATGGCAGCCACCGGGGAGCTGTTTTTT. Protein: CATRMAATGELFF.

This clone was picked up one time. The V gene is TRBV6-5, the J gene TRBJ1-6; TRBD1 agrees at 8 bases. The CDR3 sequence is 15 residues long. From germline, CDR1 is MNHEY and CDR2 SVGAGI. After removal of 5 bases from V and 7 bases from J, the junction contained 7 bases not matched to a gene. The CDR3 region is CASSGTGGMNSPLHF. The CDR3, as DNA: TGTGCCAGCAGTGGAACAGGGGGGATGAATTCACCCCTCCACTTT.

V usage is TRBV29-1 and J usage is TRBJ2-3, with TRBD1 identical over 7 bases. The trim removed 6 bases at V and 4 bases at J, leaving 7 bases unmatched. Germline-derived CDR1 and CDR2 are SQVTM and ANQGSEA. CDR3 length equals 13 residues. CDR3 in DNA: TGCAGCGTCCGGGACAGTCTGGCAGATACGCAGTATTTT. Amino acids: CSVRDSLADTQYF.

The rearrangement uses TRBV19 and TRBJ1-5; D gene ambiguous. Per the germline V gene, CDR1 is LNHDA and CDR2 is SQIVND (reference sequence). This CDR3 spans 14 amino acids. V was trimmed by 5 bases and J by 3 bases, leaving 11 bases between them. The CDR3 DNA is TGTGCCAGTAGTTCTAGAACCCTCAATCAGCCCCAGCATTTT. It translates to CASSSRTLNQPQHF.

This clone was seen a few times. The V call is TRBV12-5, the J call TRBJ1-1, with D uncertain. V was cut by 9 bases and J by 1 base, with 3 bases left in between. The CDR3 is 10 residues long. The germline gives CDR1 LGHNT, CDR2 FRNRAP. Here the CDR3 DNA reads TGTGCTAGGAGGAACACTGAAGCTTTCTTT. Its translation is CARRNTEAFF.

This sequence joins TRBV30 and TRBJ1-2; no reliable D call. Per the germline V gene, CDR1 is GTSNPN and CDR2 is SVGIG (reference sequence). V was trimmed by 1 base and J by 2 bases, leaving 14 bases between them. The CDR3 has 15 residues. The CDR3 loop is CAWSGGSGPNYGYTF. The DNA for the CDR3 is TGTGCCTGGAGTGGAGGATCGGGCCCCAACTATGGCTACACCTTC. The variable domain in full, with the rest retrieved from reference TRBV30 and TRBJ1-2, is SQTIHQWPATLVQPVGSPLSLECTVEGTSNPNLYWYRQAAGRGLQLLFYSVGIGQISSEVPQNLSASRPQDRQFILSSKKLLLSDSGFYLCAWSGGSGPNYGYTFGSGTRLTVV.

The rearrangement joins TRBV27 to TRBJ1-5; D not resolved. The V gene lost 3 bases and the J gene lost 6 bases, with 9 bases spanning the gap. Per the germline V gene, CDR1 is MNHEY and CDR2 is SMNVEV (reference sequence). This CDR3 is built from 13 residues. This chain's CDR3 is CASSFSRSQPQHF. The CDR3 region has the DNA TGTGCCAGCAGTTTCTCGAGGAGTCAGCCCCAGCATTTT.

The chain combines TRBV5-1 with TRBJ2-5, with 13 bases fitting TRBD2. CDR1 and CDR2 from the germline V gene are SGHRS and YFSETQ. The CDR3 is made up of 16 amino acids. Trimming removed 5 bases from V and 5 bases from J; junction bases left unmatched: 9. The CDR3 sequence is CASRTPTSGGRETQYF. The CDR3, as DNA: TGCGCCAGCAGAACCCCGACTAGCGGGGGGAGGGAGACCCAGTACTTC.

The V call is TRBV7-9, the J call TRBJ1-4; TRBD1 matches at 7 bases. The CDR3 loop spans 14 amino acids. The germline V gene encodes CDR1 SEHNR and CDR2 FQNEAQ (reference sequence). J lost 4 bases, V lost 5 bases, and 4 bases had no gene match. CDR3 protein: CASSRTGNNEKLFF. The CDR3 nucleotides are TGTGCCAGCAGCAGGACAGGCAATAATGAAAAACTGTTTTTT.

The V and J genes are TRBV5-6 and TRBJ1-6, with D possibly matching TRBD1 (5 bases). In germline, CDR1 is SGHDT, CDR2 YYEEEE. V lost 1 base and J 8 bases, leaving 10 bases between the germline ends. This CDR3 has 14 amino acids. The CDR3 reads CASSLRGWDSPLHF. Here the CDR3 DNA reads TGTGCCAGCAGCTTGAGGGGTTGGGATTCACCCCTCCACTTT.

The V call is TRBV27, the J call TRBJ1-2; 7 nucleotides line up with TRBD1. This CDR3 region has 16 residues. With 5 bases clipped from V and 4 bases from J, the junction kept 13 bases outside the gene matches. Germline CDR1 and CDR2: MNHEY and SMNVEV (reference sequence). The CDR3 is CASSDKPPGQIYGYTF. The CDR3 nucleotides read TGTGCCAGCAGTGACAAACCACCGGGACAGATCTATGGCTACACCTTC.

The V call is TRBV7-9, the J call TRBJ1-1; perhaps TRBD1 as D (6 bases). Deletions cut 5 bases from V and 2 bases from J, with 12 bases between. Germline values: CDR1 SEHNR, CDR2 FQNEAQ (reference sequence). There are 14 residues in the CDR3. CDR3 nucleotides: TGTGCCAGCAGCCCCAGGGGATTAAACACTGAAGCTTTCTTT. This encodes CASSPRGLNTEAFF. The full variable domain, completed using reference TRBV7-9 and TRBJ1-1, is DTGVSQNPRHKITKRGQNVTFRCDPISEHNRLYWYRQTLGQGPEFLTYFQNEAQLEKSRLLSDRFSAERPKGSFSTLEIQRTEQGDSAMYLCASSPRGLNTEAFFGQGTRLTVV.

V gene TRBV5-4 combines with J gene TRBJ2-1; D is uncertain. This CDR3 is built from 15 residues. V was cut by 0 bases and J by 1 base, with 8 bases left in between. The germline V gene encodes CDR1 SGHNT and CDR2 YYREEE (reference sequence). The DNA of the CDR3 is TGTGCCAGCAGCTTGGCAAGACTGTCCTACAATGAGCAGTTCTTC. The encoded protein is CASSLARLSYNEQFF. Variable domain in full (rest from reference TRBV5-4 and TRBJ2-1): ETGVTQSPTHLIKTRGQQVTLRCSSQSGHNTVSWYQQALGQGPQFIFQYYREEENGRGNFPPRFSGLQFPNYSSELNVNALELDDSALYLCASSLARLSYNEQFFGPGTRLTVL.

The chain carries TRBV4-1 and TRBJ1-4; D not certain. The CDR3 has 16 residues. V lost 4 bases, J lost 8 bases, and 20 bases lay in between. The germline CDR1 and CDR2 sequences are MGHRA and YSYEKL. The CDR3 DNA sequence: TGCGCCAGCAGCCTAGCGTCGGACGGCGGTAGAGAAAAACTGTTTTTT. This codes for CASSLASDGGREKLFF.

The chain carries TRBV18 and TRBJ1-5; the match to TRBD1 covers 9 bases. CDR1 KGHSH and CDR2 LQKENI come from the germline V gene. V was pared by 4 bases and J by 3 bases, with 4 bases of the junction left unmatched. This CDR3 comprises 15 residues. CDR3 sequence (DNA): TGTGCCAGCTCACTGGGACAGGGTAACAATCAGCCCCAGCATTTT. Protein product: CASSLGQGNNQPQHF.